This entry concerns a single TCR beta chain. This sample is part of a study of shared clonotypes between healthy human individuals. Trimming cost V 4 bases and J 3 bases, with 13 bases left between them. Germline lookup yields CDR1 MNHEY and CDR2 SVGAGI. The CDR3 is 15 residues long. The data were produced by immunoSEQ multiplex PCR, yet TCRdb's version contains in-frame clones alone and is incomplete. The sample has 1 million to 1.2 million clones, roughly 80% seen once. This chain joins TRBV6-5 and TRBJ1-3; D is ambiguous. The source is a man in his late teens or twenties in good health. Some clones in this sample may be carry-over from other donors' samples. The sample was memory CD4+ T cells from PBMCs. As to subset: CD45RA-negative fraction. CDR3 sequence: CASSSLRGVGNTIYF. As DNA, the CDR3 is TGTGCCAGCAGTTCGCTTCGGGGTGTTGGAAACACCATATATTTT.